The present entry profiles one TCR beta chain with its context. Production of TCR beta cDNA used roughly 0.55 ug total RNA together with a constant-region primer. Slightly modified ARM-PCR, run as three nested multiplex PCR rounds, produced the TCR beta libraries. The two initial PCR rounds, approximately 10 cycles each, used TRBV1-TRBV30 forward and C-beta reverse primers. TCRdb re-called the multiplex PCR reads with MiXCR, one entry per CDR3 protein. The sample yields more than 45,000 distinct CDR3 sequences, about 70% seen once. This entry belongs to a study of tumor-infiltrating lymphocytes in primary liver carcinoma. About the study: Among the tumors, stages were T1-T3 N0M0 and sizes about 4 to 11 cm.

With 5 bases clipped from V and 5 bases from J, the junction kept 14 bases outside the gene matches. CDR1 and CDR2 from the germline V gene are SGHAT and FQNNGV. The CDR3 length is 16 residues. Co-extraction yielded RNA and DNA from approximately 20-30 mg of unsorted bulk tissue. Every tumor contributed samples taken at five separate regions. The chain combines TRBV11-2 with TRBJ2-5; 7 nucleotides line up with TRBD2. This sequence originates from a man aged 35 to 55 with primary liver carcinoma and hepatitis B virus infection. What was sequenced was liver tumor tissue from sampling region 3. The subset was: tumor region T3, left-lateral pole. The CDR3 DNA reads as TGTGCCAGCAGCGACCTCAGGACTAGAGGGACCGAGACCCAGTACTTC. Its protein product is CASSDLRTRGTETQYF.